This T cell receptor beta chain comes out of a study of CD8 T cells in ankylosing spondylitis. Study-level points and caveats: Previous work reported some of these motif variants in the synovial fluid and blood of reactive arthritis. Ankylosing spondylitis blood appeared to be characterized by a TCR beta motif of under ten highly homologous variants. Clones linked to disease, bearing a CD8+ phenotype, were relatively rare in peripheral blood. Within matched ankylosing spondylitis synovial fluid, disease-linked clones were reportedly significantly enriched.

Quantitative 5'-RACE was performed with molecular barcodes, and it yielded the TCR beta libraries. MiXCR, run by TCRdb on the 5' RACE reads, gives a single entry per CDR3 protein. The profile shows about 340,000 distinct CDR3 sequences, 6.5% to 10% of them singletons. As for this clonotype: Its antigen is currently unknown.

Trimming took 0 bases from V and 9 from J, leaving 7 bases between them. Per germline, CDR1 SGHRS and CDR2 YFSETQ. CDR3 length: 13 amino acids. Sequenced sample: blood, either unsorted or a sorted T cell fraction (not recorded which). This clonotype was sampled from a male donor with ankylosing spondylitis. The chain links TRBV5-1 to TRBJ1-6; no firm D call. CDR3 sequence: CASSLAGVSPLHF. CDR3 in DNA: TGCGCCAGCAGCTTGGCCGGGGTTTCACCCCTCCACTTT.